These 7 T cell receptor beta chains share one sample of origin, sequenced in a study of OX40 agonist ivuxolimab in advanced cancers. Method: immunoSEQ multiplex PCR; TCRdb's copy keeps in-frame clones and lacks some. The sample includes 25,000 to 30,000 clones, approximately 80% of them seen just once. The sample in question was CD4+ or CD8+ T cells sorted from blood, obtained in a trial of the OX40 agonist ivuxolimab. All receptors come from an adult with an advanced solid tumor such as melanoma, head and neck, liver or kidney cancer.

On this clone itself: At one end, the junction sequence differs from germline, possibly due to a read error. The same CDR3 can be traced to other DNA sequences in this sample. The chain combines TRBV18 with TRBJ1-3; D gene ambiguous. Germline loops: CDR1 KGHSH, CDR2 LQKENI. This CDR3 region has 15 residues. The CDR3 sequence is CASSPRANSGNTIYF. CDR3 nucleotide sequence: TGTGCCAGCTCACCACGAGCGAACTCTGGAAACACTATATATTTT. Full variable domain (missing parts from reference TRBV18 and TRBJ1-3): NAGVMQNPRHLVRRRGQEARLRCSPMKGHSHVYWYRQLPEEGLKFMVYLQKENIIDESGMPKERFSAEFPKEGPSILRIQQVVRGDSAAYFCASSPRANSGNTIYFGEGSWLTVV.

The V call is TRBV23-1, the J call TRBJ1-5; tentative D call: TRBD1 (6 bases). TRBV23-1 is treated as an ORF (open reading frame) with a function not yet certain. CDR3 length: 13 residues. Trimming pared 8 bases from V and 0 bases from J, leaving 8 bases between. The CDR3 bases are TGCGCCAGCGACAGGAATAGCAATCAGCCCCAGCATTTT. Translated: CASDRNSNQPQHF.

This chain connects TRBV19 to TRBJ1-1; perhaps TRBD1 as D (5 bases). V lost 5 bases and J lost 7, with 20 bases in between. The germline V gene has CDR1 LNHDA and CDR2 SQIVND (reference sequence). The CDR3 contains 15 residues. The CDR3 sequence is CASSVWMDMTVEAFF. The CDR3 DNA is TGTGCCAGTAGTGTATGGATGGATATGACAGTTGAAGCTTTCTTT.

This rearrangement joins TRBV28 to TRBJ1-3, with D tentatively TRBD1 (6 bases). The CDR3 runs 14 residues. V lost 10 bases, J lost 0 bases, and 13 bases lay in between. From germline, CDR1 is MDHEN and CDR2 SYDVKM. The CDR3 region has the DNA TGTGCCACCAGATGGACAGACTCTGGAAACACCATATATTTT. It specifies CATRWTDSGNTIYF. Using reference TRBV28 and TRBJ1-3 for the parts outside the CDR3, the full variable domain is DVKVTQSSRYLVKRTGEKVFLECVQDMDHENMFWYRQDPGLGLRLIYFSYDVKMKEKGDIPEGYSVSREKKERFSLILESASTNQTSMYLCATRWTDSGNTIYFGEGSWLTVV.

This chain links TRBV7-9 with TRBJ2-5; TRBD1 matches 11 bases. The CDR3 sequence is 15 residues long. The V gene end was trimmed by 3 bases and the J gene end by 4 bases; junction bases not matched to a gene: 4. Germline values: CDR1 SEHNR, CDR2 FQNEAQ (reference sequence). The CDR3 spells CASSFGTGGIETQYF. In DNA form, the CDR3 reads TGTGCCAGCAGCTTTGGGACAGGGGGTATAGAGACCCAGTACTTC.

The chain employs TRBV7-6 and TRBJ2-7, with 9 bases aligning to TRBD2. Germline CDR1 reads SGHVS; CDR2 reads FNYEAQ. The CDR3 length is 15 residues. V was clipped by 1 base and J by 2 bases; unmatched bases: 3. CDR3 sequence: CASSLESSGAYEQYF. Here the CDR3 DNA reads TGTGCCAGCAGCTTAGAGTCTAGCGGGGCCTACGAGCAGTACTTC.

This clone was counted between two and nine times. The CDR3 sequence: CASSPPGWGQETQYF. CDR3 sequence (DNA): TGTGCCAGCAGCCCCCCCGGTTGGGGCCAAGAGACCCAGTACTTC. The chain has TRBV5-6 and TRBJ2-5; unclear D gene. CDR1 and CDR2 from the germline V gene are SGHDT and YYEEEE. This CDR3 region has 15 residues. V lost 4 bases, J lost 1 base, and 14 bases lay in between.